Below are 27 T cell receptor beta chains sequenced from a single sample in a study of blood T cell repertoires in COVID-19. Using immunoSEQ multiplex PCR, the repertoire was profiled, and TCRdb retains in-frame clones only, with some absent. Here the sample spans 120,000 or so clones, approximately 82% being singletons. The sample comprised peripheral blood. All receptors derive from a woman between 45 and 60 years old with acute or convalescent COVID-19.

This clone occurred once. This chain connects TRBV28 to TRBJ2-7; weak D call: TRBD1 (5 bases). The germline V gene has CDR1 MDHEN and CDR2 SYDVKM. V was pared by 5 bases and J by 5 bases, with 16 bases between. This CDR3 spans 14 amino acids. The CDR3 is CASSTGRTSNEQYF. In nucleotides, the CDR3 is TGTGCCAGCAGTACAGGACGGACGTCTAACGAGCAGTACTTC.

V usage is TRBV4-2 and J usage is TRBJ2-2; perhaps TRBD2 as D (6 bases). Germline V gives CDR1 LGHNA, CDR2 YNFKEQ. CDR3 length equals 14 residues. Trimming shortened V by 2 bases and J by 7 bases, and 11 bases separated the two germline ends. The CDR3 loop reads CASSQPGSGGELFF. CDR3 DNA sequence: TGTGCCAGCAGCCAACCCGGGAGTGGCGGGGAGCTGTTTTTT.

This rearrangement joins TRBV29-1 to TRBJ1-1; D remains unclear. Germline loops: CDR1 SQVTM, CDR2 ANQGSEA. The CDR3 sequence is 14 residues long. Trimming removed 3 bases from V and 2 bases from J, with 13 bases in between. CDR3: CSVEVVRLNTEAFF. The CDR3 DNA sequence: TGCAGCGTTGAGGTCGTGCGATTAAACACTGAAGCTTTCTTT.

V gene TRBV6-5 combines with J gene TRBJ1-2; the match to TRBD1 covers 8 bases. Germline V gene sequence: CDR1 MNHEY, CDR2 SVGAGI. There are 13 residues in the CDR3. The ends lost 6 bases at V and 3 bases at J; junction bases unmatched: 3. The CDR3 DNA reads TGTGCCAGCAGCCTGGACAGGGACTATGGCTACACCTTC. Translating gives CASSLDRDYGYTF.

The gene calls are TRBV6-4 and TRBJ2-1; 11 positions match TRBD1. The length of the CDR3 is 13 residues. V shed 5 bases and J 7 bases; nucleotides not matched to a gene: 1. Germline assignment: CDR1 MRHNA and CDR2 SNTAGT. CDR3 sequence: CASSRDRGNEQFF. The CDR3 DNA sequence: TGTGCCAGCAGTCGGGACAGGGGGAATGAGCAGTTCTTC.

V gene TRBV5-6 combines with J gene TRBJ1-2, with 11 bases fitting TRBD1. From germline, CDR1 is SGHDT and CDR2 YYEEEE. CDR3 length: 14 amino acids. J lost 13 bases, V lost 3 bases, and 11 bases had no gene match. The CDR3 sequence is CASSSPGQGVFLTF. The CDR3 DNA is TGTGCCAGCAGCTCGCCGGGACAGGGGGTCTTCCTCACCTTC.

J is TRBJ1-6 and V is TRBV19; no clear D. This CDR3 has 14 residues. Trimming shortened V by 3 bases and J by 7 bases, and 10 bases separated the two germline ends. The germline gives CDR1 LNHDA, CDR2 SQIVND (reference sequence). The CDR3 spells CASSIFPENSPLHF. CDR3 nucleotides: TGTGCCAGTAGTATCTTCCCTGAGAATTCACCCCTCCACTTT.

The chain uses TRBV2 and TRBJ1-5; perhaps TRBD1 as D (5 bases). V lost 5 bases, J lost 1 base, and 12 bases lay in between. Per germline, CDR1 SNHLY and CDR2 FYNNEI. This CDR3 is 15 amino acids long. This chain's CDR3 is CASSSEGVSNQPQHF. Here the CDR3 DNA reads TGTGCCAGCAGTTCAGAAGGGGTGAGCAATCAGCCCCAGCATTTT. The complete variable domain, with remaining parts taken from reference TRBV2 and TRBJ1-5, reads EPEVTQTPSHQVTQMGQEVILRCVPISNHLYFYWYRQILGQKVEFLVSFYNNEISEKSEIFDDQFSVERPDGSNFTLKIRSTKLEDSAMYFCASSSEGVSNQPQHFGDGTRLSIL.

The rearrangement links TRBV6-1 to TRBJ2-3; possibly TRBD1 for D (7 bases). Germline V CDR1 and CDR2: MNHNS, SASEGT. The CDR3 consists of 14 residues. The V end lost 1 base, the J end lost 5 bases, and 10 bases lay between the germline ends. The CDR3 nucleotides read TGTGCCAGCAGTGAAGGGAGGGGGCGAGATACGCAGTATTTT. It translates to CASSEGRGRDTQYF.

The gene calls are TRBV10-3 and TRBJ2-1; the match to TRBD2 covers 11 bases. The CDR3 extends over 16 amino acids. With V trimmed by 5 bases and J by 7 bases, 10 bases remained unmatched. Germline loops: CDR1 ENHRY, CDR2 SYGVKD. The CDR3 sequence is CAISSFSGGAGNEQFF. The CDR3 nucleotides read TGTGCCATCAGTTCCTTTAGCGGGGGGGCAGGAAATGAGCAGTTCTTC.

In this sample, this clone turned up a few times. The genes are TRBV13 and TRBJ2-2; 9 bases are shared with TRBD2. Germline V gene data show CDR1 as PRHDT and CDR2 as FYEKMQ (reference sequence). Trimming took 5 bases from V and 3 from J; bases not matched to a gene: 7. This CDR3 has 16 amino acids. CDR3 sequence reads: CASSQLAGVDTGELFF. Written as DNA, the CDR3 is TGTGCCAGCAGCCAATTAGCGGGAGTCGACACCGGGGAGCTGTTTTTT.

This clone has just one count. The chain has TRBV6-1 and TRBJ2-2; D is unresolved. Trimming took 2 bases from V and 4 from J, leaving 8 bases between them. This CDR3 has 14 residues. The germline V gene has CDR1 MNHNS and CDR2 SASEGT. The CDR3: CASSEFRSTGELFF. CDR3 nucleotide sequence: TGTGCCAGCAGTGAATTCAGGTCCACCGGGGAGCTGTTTTTT.

V and J are TRBV28 and TRBJ2-1; the D gene is possibly TRBD1 (7 bases). Germline loops: CDR1 MDHEN, CDR2 SYDVKM. This CDR3 region has 13 residues. V was shortened by 6 bases and J by 7 bases, with 13 bases between the two germline ends. DNA of the CDR3: TGTGCCAGCAGACCGACAGGGAGGAATGAGCAGTTCTTC. Translating gives CASRPTGRNEQFF.

Comment on this clone: Other DNA sequences from this sample encode an identical CDR3 as well. The chain uses TRBV10-3 and TRBJ1-1; tentatively, D is TRBD1 (5 bases). V dropped 4 bases and J dropped 1 base, with 10 bases sitting between them. The germline gives CDR1 ENHRY, CDR2 SYGVKD. The CDR3 loop spans 14 amino acids. As DNA, the CDR3 is TGTGCCATCAGTGTACAAGGGGCGAACACTGAAGCTTTCTTT. Amino acid sequence: CAISVQGANTEAFF.

The rearrangement links TRBV9 to TRBJ2-5, with 8 bases aligning to TRBD2. The germline V gene encodes CDR1 SGDLS and CDR2 YYNGEE. With 4 bases clipped from V and 3 bases from J, the junction kept 8 bases outside the gene matches. The CDR3 extends over 15 amino acids. The chain's CDR3 is CASSPPLADEETQYF. CDR3 DNA sequence: TGTGCCAGCAGCCCCCCACTAGCGGATGAAGAGACCCAGTACTTC.

The chain uses TRBV6-5 and TRBJ2-7; a weak D match, TRBD2 (7 bases). Germline loops: CDR1 MNHEY, CDR2 SVGAGI. V was cut by 7 bases and J by 4 bases, with 14 bases left in between. This CDR3 contains 13 residues. In nucleotides, the CDR3 is TGTGCCAGCACGGGGGGAGGGGGATACGAGCAGTACTTC. Protein product: CASTGGGGYEQYF.

This chain connects TRBV2 to TRBJ2-7; the D is unclear. There are 13 residues in the CDR3. Germline V lookup: CDR1 SNHLY, CDR2 FYNNEI. V lost 8 bases, J lost 6 bases, and 17 bases lay in between. Written as DNA, the CDR3 is TGTGCCAGCCGCCGGCTACCCCCTAGCGAGCAGTACTTC. Translation: CASRRLPPSEQYF. The variable domain in full, completed from reference TRBV2 and TRBJ2-7, reads EPEVTQTPSHQVTQMGQEVILRCVPISNHLYFYWYRQILGQKVEFLVSFYNNEISEKSEIFDDQFSVERPDGSNFTLKIRSTKLEDSAMYFCASRRLPPSEQYFGPGTRLTVT.

This clone was seen a handful of times. The chain is built from TRBV19 and TRBJ2-7, with 9 bases lining up with TRBD2. After removal of 7 bases from V and 0 bases from J, the junction contained 4 bases not matched to a gene. Germline V gene lookup returns CDR1 LNHDA and CDR2 SQIVND (reference sequence). This CDR3 region has 14 residues. The CDR3 nucleotides read TGTGCCAGTACTAAGACTAGCGGCTCCTACGAGCAGTACTTC. Translating gives CASTKTSGSYEQYF.

This chain joins TRBV7-2 and TRBJ2-3; 14 bases match TRBD2. The J segment lost 4 bases and the V segment lost 5 bases, leaving 8 bases of the junction unmatched. CDR3 length: 17 amino acids. Per germline, CDR1 SGHTA and CDR2 FQGNSA. CDR3 sequence: CASSRTGTSGSADTQYF. The CDR3 nucleotides are TGTGCCAGCAGCCGTACCGGGACTAGCGGGAGTGCAGATACGCAGTATTTT.

The J gene is TRBJ1-1, the V gene TRBV20-1; D gene ambiguous. This CDR3 has 13 residues. Germline CDR1 DFQATT, CDR2 SNEGSKA (reference sequence). V was shortened by 3 bases and J by 0 bases, with 8 bases between the two germline ends. In DNA form, the CDR3 reads TGCAGTGCTAGTGCAGATATGAACACTGAAGCTTTCTTT. As protein: CSASADMNTEAFF.

In DNA form, the CDR3 reads TGTGCCAGCAGTTTATCAGGGGCCCAAGAGACCCAGTACTTC. Translated, it gives CASSLSGAQETQYF. V gene TRBV27 combines with J gene TRBJ2-5; weak D call: TRBD1 (5 bases). Trimming removed 0 bases at V and 1 base at J, with 6 bases between. CDR1 is MNHEY, CDR2 SMNVEV, per germline (reference sequence). The CDR3 totals 14 residues.

This chain links TRBV28 with TRBJ1-5; D is unresolved. Trimming removed 4 bases from V and 1 base from J, with 11 bases in between. The length of the CDR3 is 15 residues. Germline V gene data show CDR1 as MDHEN and CDR2 as SYDVKM. The CDR3 bases are TGTGCCAGCAGTTCCCTGTACAGCAGCAATCAGCCCCAGCATTTT. Encoded protein: CASSSLYSSNQPQHF.

This clone was seen only once. The rearrangement uses TRBV10-3 and TRBJ1-5; possibly TRBD1 for D (5 bases). The CDR3 extends over 16 amino acids. Trimming took 4 bases from V and 1 from J, leaving 14 bases between them. Germline loops: CDR1 ENHRY, CDR2 SYGVKD. CDR3 residues: CAISASGGSSNQPQHF. CDR3 DNA: TGTGCCATCAGTGCCTCCGGGGGTTCGAGCAATCAGCCCCAGCATTTT.

V and J are TRBV2 and TRBJ2-3; 8 positions match TRBD1. J gave up 3 bases and V 8 bases, and 7 bases lay outside the gene matches. There are 14 residues in the CDR3. Germline-derived CDR1 and CDR2 are SNHLY and FYNNEI. In DNA, the CDR3 is TGTGCCAGCGGACAGGGTGCTCTTACAGATACGCAGTATTTT. It encodes CASGQGALTDTQYF.

The chain combines TRBV27 with TRBJ1-1; 7 bases are shared with TRBD1. Germline V gene sequence: CDR1 MNHEY, CDR2 SMNVEV (reference sequence). The trim removed 5 bases at V and 5 bases at J, leaving 11 bases unmatched. This CDR3 is 15 amino acids long. The CDR3 sequence: CASSRRQGGLTEAFF. CDR3 DNA sequence: TGTGCCAGCAGTCGTCGACAGGGAGGTTTGACTGAAGCTTTCTTT.

This clone was counted a few times. CDR3 DNA: TGCGCCAGCAGCTTGGCCGCAGGGGGCACCTATGGCTACACCTTC. This encodes CASSLAAGGTYGYTF. The chain carries TRBV5-1 and TRBJ1-2, with TRBD1 identical over 8 bases. Germline CDR1 reads SGHRS; CDR2 reads YFSETQ. The CDR3 length is 15 residues. The V and J ends lost 0 bases and 4 bases, in that order; junction bases with no gene match: 5.

V and J are TRBV27 and TRBJ1-2, with 7 nucleotides matching TRBD1. J lost 0 bases, V lost 2 bases, and 6 bases had no gene match. The length of the CDR3 is 16 residues. Germline CDR1 reads MNHEY; CDR2 reads SMNVEV (reference sequence). CDR3 amino acids: CASSLKGQSPNYGYTF. DNA of the CDR3: TGTGCCAGCAGTTTAAAGGGACAGTCCCCTAACTATGGCTACACCTTC.